These 26 T cell receptor beta chains originate from one sample sequenced in a study of blood T cell repertoires in COVID-19. The protocol was immunoSEQ multiplex PCR, while the TCRdb copy is restricted to in-frame clones and leaves out a portion. The sample has tens of thousands of clones; more than 80% are singletons. What was sequenced was peripheral blood. The receptors originated from a woman aged 70-85 years with acute or convalescent COVID-19.

V usage is TRBV6-2 or TRBV6-3 and J usage is TRBJ2-2; 9 bases match TRBD2. V trimming: 5 bases; J trimming: 0 bases; junction bases outside the gene matches: 4. Germline V gene lookup returns CDR1 MNHEY and CDR2 SVGEGT. CDR3 size: 16 residues. The CDR3 DNA follows: TGTGCCAGCAGTAAGGGACTAGCCCCGAACACCGGGGAGCTGTTTTTT. Protein product: CASSKGLAPNTGELFF.

The chain combines TRBV6-6 with TRBJ1-2; 7 bases match TRBD1. CDR1 and CDR2 (germline): MNHNY, SVGAGI (reference sequence). V shed 6 bases and J 3 bases; nucleotides not matched to a gene: 4. CDR3 size: 13 residues. This CDR3 reads CASRPTGDYGYTF. CDR3 sequence (DNA): TGTGCCAGCAGGCCAACAGGGGACTATGGCTACACCTTC.

This chain links TRBV27 with TRBJ2-3; 7 positions match TRBD1. Losses at the gene ends were 3 bases for V and 0 bases for J; bases not matched to a gene: 3. The CDR3 consists of 15 residues. CDR1 MNHEY and CDR2 SMNVEV come from the germline V gene (reference sequence). The CDR3 region has the DNA TGTGCCAGCAGTTTGAGACAGGGAAGCACAGATACGCAGTATTTT. This encodes CASSLRQGSTDTQYF.

As DNA, the CDR3 is TGTGCCAGCAGTTCCCCGAATGAGCAGTTCTTC. Amino acids: CASSSPNEQFF. The chain couples TRBV28 to TRBJ2-1; D uncertain. Germline CDR1 is MDHEN and CDR2 is SYDVKM. The CDR3 loop spans 11 amino acids. Trimming shortened V by 4 bases and J by 7 bases, and 5 bases separated the two germline ends.

This rearrangement joins TRBV19 to TRBJ1-4, with a weak D call TRBD1 (6 bases). Trimming left V 6 bases short and J 0 bases short, with 14 bases between. CDR1 and CDR2 (germline): LNHDA, SQIVND (reference sequence). This CDR3 contains 16 residues. In DNA form, the CDR3 reads TGTGCCAGTAGAGAAAACCAGGGGACAACTAATGAAAAACTGTTTTTT. It translates to CASRENQGTTNEKLFF.

The DNA of the CDR3 is TGTGCCAGCGTGGGGGGTAACCAGCCCCAGCATTTT. The encoded protein is CASVGGNQPQHF. V is TRBV28 and J is TRBJ1-5; perhaps TRBD1 as D (5 bases). Germline CDR1 and CDR2: MDHEN and SYDVKM. The CDR3 totals 12 residues. Trimming stripped 8 bases from V and 7 bases from J, with 12 bases between.

The chain combines TRBV7-6 with TRBJ2-7; 10 bases agree with TRBD2. The CDR3 runs to 16 residues. Germline loops: CDR1 SGHVS, CDR2 FNYEAQ. J was trimmed by 0 bases and V by 3 bases; bases with no gene match: 5. For the CDR3, the DNA is TGTGCCAGCAGCTTTGGGACTAGCGATAGCTCCTACGAGCAGTACTTC. Protein: CASSFGTSDSSYEQYF.

The chain recombines TRBV9 with TRBJ2-1, with TRBD2 matching 14 bases. This CDR3 has 14 residues. The junction had 0 bases not matched to a gene; V was cut back by 2 bases and J by 8 bases. CDR1 SGDLS and CDR2 YYNGEE come from the germline V gene. The CDR3 loop reads CASSVGLAGDEQFF. CDR3 nucleotide sequence: TGTGCCAGCAGCGTGGGACTAGCGGGAGATGAGCAGTTCTTC.

This chain uses TRBV9 with TRBJ1-4; D remains ambiguous. Germline loops: CDR1 SGDLS, CDR2 YYNGEE. The CDR3 has 15 amino acids. The V end lost 4 bases, the J end lost 4 bases, and 14 bases lay between the germline ends. The CDR3 sequence is CASSNLAGFNEKLFF. In DNA form, the CDR3 reads TGTGCCAGCAGCAATCTGGCGGGGTTTAATGAAAAACTGTTTTTT.

The chain couples TRBV5-1 to TRBJ1-2; D uncertain. V lost 0 bases and J 8 bases, leaving 23 bases between the germline ends. The CDR3 sequence is 17 residues long. Germline assignment: CDR1 SGHRS and CDR2 YFSETQ. This chain's CDR3 is CASSLAGSGDLSRGYTF. The CDR3 nucleotides are TGCGCCAGCAGCTTGGCCGGATCAGGTGACCTATCTCGCGGCTACACCTTC.

The CDR3 region is CASSNEGNTEAFF. Written as DNA, the CDR3 is TGTGCCAGCAGTAACGAGGGGAACACTGAAGCTTTCTTT. This chain joins TRBV27 and TRBJ1-1; no clear D gene. The V gene lost 5 bases and the J gene lost 1 base, with 8 bases spanning the gap. Germline V gene data show CDR1 as MNHEY and CDR2 as SMNVEV (reference sequence). This CDR3 region has 13 residues.

CDR3 residues: CASSLSGGAYVGELFF. In nucleotides, the CDR3 is TGTGCCAGCAGCCTTAGCGGGGGGGCCTATGTCGGGGAGCTGTTTTTT. This chain links TRBV7-2 with TRBJ2-2; TRBD2 agrees at 11 bases. J gave up 7 bases and V 5 bases, and 9 bases lay outside the gene matches. Germline V CDR1 and CDR2: SGHTA, FQGNSA. The CDR3 extends over 16 amino acids. Looking up the rest from reference TRBV7-2 and TRBJ2-2 gives the full variable domain: GAGVSQSPSNKVTEKGKDVELRCDPISGHTALYWYRQSLGQGLEFLIYFQGNSAPDKSGLPSDRFSAERTGGSVSTLTIQRTQQEDSAVYLCASSLSGGAYVGELFFGEGSRLTVL.

The rearrangement joins TRBV11-2 to TRBJ1-2; 9 bases line up with TRBD1. The V gene's germline CDR1 is SGHAT and CDR2 FQNNGV. The CDR3 runs to 15 residues. After removal of 5 bases from V and 5 bases from J, the junction contained 9 bases not matched to a gene. The CDR3 sequence: CASSRQGTGLYGYTF. The CDR3 bases are TGTGCCAGCAGCCGACAAGGGACAGGGTTATATGGCTACACCTTC.

The rearrangement links TRBV28 to TRBJ1-5; the D gene is possibly TRBD1 (6 bases). This CDR3 spans 12 amino acids. Germline assignment: CDR1 MDHEN and CDR2 SYDVKM. Trimming took 5 bases from V and 10 from J, leaving 12 bases between them. In DNA, the CDR3 is TGTGCCAGCAGTCGCGTACAGGGTCCCCAGCATTTT. Amino acids: CASSRVQGPQHF.

CDR3 in amino acids: CASSTRTSGKETQYF. In DNA form, the CDR3 reads TGTGCCAGCAGTACACGGACTAGCGGAAAAGAGACCCAGTACTTC. The gene calls are TRBV27 and TRBJ2-5; 10 nucleotides line up with TRBD2. Germline-derived CDR1 and CDR2 are MNHEY and SMNVEV (reference sequence). J was trimmed by 3 bases and V by 5 bases; bases with no gene match: 6. CDR3 length: 15 amino acids.

The sample holds many counts of this clone. CDR3 residues: CASSQTRGLSTEAFF. CDR3 DNA sequence: TGTGCCAGTAGCCAGACGCGGGGGCTTAGCACTGAAGCTTTCTTT. The chain recombines TRBV19 with TRBJ1-1; D possibly corresponds to TRBD1 (6 bases). The CDR3 has 15 residues. Trimming removed 6 bases from V and 4 bases from J, with 18 bases in between. Germline CDR1 is LNHDA and CDR2 is SQIVND (reference sequence).

The chain combines TRBV11-3 with TRBJ2-2, with D tentatively TRBD2 (5 bases). CDR3 length: 15 amino acids. Germline assignment: CDR1 SGHNT and CDR2 YENEEA. V was clipped by 5 bases and J by 4 bases, with 14 bases between them. CDR3 nucleotides: TGTGCCAGCAGCCCCTCCAAGGCGGGCACCGGGGAGCTGTTTTTT. Its protein product is CASSPSKAGTGELFF.

This clone appeared a single time. The rearrangement links TRBV27 to TRBJ2-2, with D hard to call. The V gene lost 4 bases and the J gene lost 8 bases, with 14 bases spanning the gap. In germline, CDR1 is MNHEY, CDR2 SMNVEV (reference sequence). The CDR3 has 14 residues. The CDR3 loop reads CASSSVDKDGELFF. CDR3 DNA sequence: TGTGCCAGCAGTTCGGTAGACAAAGATGGGGAGCTGTTTTTT.

DNA of the CDR3: TGTGCCATCAGCCGGGACTTCCTCACCGGGGAGCTGTTTTTT. The encoded protein is CAISRDFLTGELFF. The genes are TRBV10-3 and TRBJ2-2; the D gene is possibly TRBD2 (6 bases). The CDR3 consists of 14 residues. Germline-derived CDR1 and CDR2 are ENHRY and SYGVKD. V was trimmed by 6 bases and J by 4 bases, leaving 12 bases between them.

The chain has TRBV3-1 (or the pseudogene TRBV3-2) and TRBJ2-1, with 11 bases fitting TRBD2. This CDR3 region has 16 residues. Per germline, CDR1 LGHDT and CDR2 YNNKEL (reference sequence). Trimming removed 3 bases from V and 7 bases from J; junction bases left unmatched: 8. The CDR3: CASSQVAGGPGNEQFF. Here the CDR3 DNA reads TGTGCCAGCAGCCAGGTAGCGGGAGGGCCAGGGAATGAGCAGTTCTTC.

This chain joins TRBV6-5 and TRBJ2-7; D unclear. Germline-derived CDR1 and CDR2 are MNHEY and SVGAGI. This CDR3 region has 13 residues. V was cut by 4 bases and J by 2 bases, with 9 bases left in between. DNA of the CDR3: TGTGCCAGCAGTTTACGGGTCCCCTACGAGCAGTACTTC. The encoded protein is CASSLRVPYEQYF.

The genes are TRBV3-1 (or the pseudogene TRBV3-2) and TRBJ2-1, with a weak D call TRBD2 (5 bases). Germline CDR1 LGHDT, CDR2 YNNKEL (reference sequence). The CDR3 runs 13 residues. With 0 bases removed from V and 8 bases from J, the gap between germline ends came to 8 bases. In nucleotides, the CDR3 is TGTGCCAGCAGCCAAGAGCGGGCATATGAGCAGTTCTTC. Translating gives CASSQERAYEQFF.

The chain is built from TRBV5-1 and TRBJ2-1; 11 bases match TRBD2. J lost 3 bases, V lost 2 bases, and 4 bases had no gene match. Germline lookup yields CDR1 SGHRS and CDR2 YFSETQ. This CDR3 has 16 amino acids. The CDR3 protein is CASSLRGLADYNEQFF. In nucleotides, the CDR3 is TGCGCCAGCAGCTTACGGGGACTAGCGGACTACAATGAGCAGTTCTTC.

The chain recombines TRBV2 with TRBJ2-2; a weak D match, TRBD1 (5 bases). Germline CDR1 reads SNHLY; CDR2 reads FYNNEI. The CDR3 sequence is 13 residues long. The V gene lost 4 bases and the J gene lost 5 bases, with 8 bases spanning the gap. CDR3 bases: TGTGCCAGCAGTGGTAGGGGAACCGGGGAGCTGTTTTTT. Protein: CASSGRGTGELFF.

This clone has a single count. The V call is TRBV6-2 or TRBV6-3, the J call TRBJ2-6, with 12 bases aligning to TRBD2. Per the germline V gene, CDR1 is MNHEY and CDR2 is SVGEGT. The CDR3 runs to 18 residues. V lost 5 bases, J lost 0 bases, and 5 bases stayed unmatched. CDR3 sequence (DNA): TGTGCCAGCAGTACACTAGCGGGGGGCTACTCTGGGGCCAACGTCCTGACTTTC. Translation gives CASSTLAGGYSGANVLTF.

V and J are TRBV2 and TRBJ1-5; 8 nucleotides agree with TRBD1. V lost 7 bases and J lost 1; bases outside the gene matches: 6. Germline CDR1 and CDR2: SNHLY and FYNNEI. The CDR3 loop spans 15 amino acids. The CDR3 bases are TGTGCCAGCACCGGGACAGGAGTAAGCAATCAGCCCCAGCATTTT. Translating gives CASTGTGVSNQPQHF.